This TCR beta chain was documented in a study of T cells after yellow fever vaccination. Study results and caveats: In post-booster samples, most primary-vaccination clones reappeared (about 97% CD4, 88% CD8). Although the secondary response was weaker, it peaked faster, at day 5 versus 15. A small share of clonotypes appeared in both CD4 and CD8 compartments.

TCRdb re-derived calls from the 5' RACE reads in MiXCR, one entry per CDR3 protein. This table holds hundreds of thousands of distinct CDR3 sequences, roughly an eighth found once. Germline loops: CDR1 WNHNN, CDR2 SYGVQD (reference sequence). Trimming cost V 2 bases and J 0 bases, with 8 bases left between them. The CDR3 has 15 residues. A few counts support this clonotype. What it recognizes is unknown. The rearrangement uses TRBV10-1 and TRBJ1-3; D call uncertain. Source: PBMCs, taken on the day of the yellow fever booster vaccination. The TCR was taken from a man aged 30-40 years who received the YFV17D yellow fever vaccine. This chain's CDR3 is CASSEARSSGNTIYF. The CDR3 DNA follows: TGCGCCAGCAGTGAGGCGCGGAGCTCTGGAAACACCATATATTTT.